The clone carrying this TCR beta chain was detected a few times. Its cognate antigen is unknown. Sequenced by immunoSEQ multiplex PCR; TCRdb stores in-frame clones only, minus some. Among around 94,000 clones listed, 92% were seen once. This specimen belongs to a study of OX40 agonist ivuxolimab in advanced cancers. A history of autoimmune disease or systemic immunosuppression excluded patients. Overall study findings and caveats: Expanded clones were, on average, more numerous in CD8+ T cells than in CD4+.

The receptor was derived from an adult with an advanced solid tumor such as melanoma, head and neck, liver or kidney cancer. The source material was CD4+ or CD8+ T cells sorted from blood, sampled in a trial of the OX40 agonist ivuxolimab.

The CDR3 DNA is TGTGCCAGCGGTAGCGGGGGGGCTGGTACAGATACGCAGTATTTT. Its translation is CASGSGGAGTDTQYF. J is TRBJ2-3 and V is TRBV6-1, with TRBD2 identical over 11 bases. The CDR3 length is 15 residues. The ends lost 8 bases at V and 3 bases at J; junction bases unmatched: 7. Germline CDR1 MNHNS, CDR2 SASEGT.